The rows below give T cell receptor beta chains drawn from one sample of a study of blood T cells in healthy people across ages. Using its own MiXCR run on the 5' RACE reads, TCRdb lists one record per CDR3 protein. Among 600,000 to 650,000 distinct CDR3 sequences listed, roughly three fifths were seen once. Specimen: blood. The receptors were gathered from a man aged 60 to 69 in good health. CDR3s include the opening cysteine and the closing phenylalanine or tryptophan. Each record gives: clone size, V gene, D gene, J gene, CDR3 DNA, CDR3 protein. The D gene is left open where the match is weak. A clone size is listed for some rows: how often the clone was seen (once, few, many), or a class if it is expanded.

-,TRBV12-3/TRBV12-4,TRBD2,TRBJ2-7,TGTGCCAGCCACCCATGGGGCCAGGGAGGGACTTACGAGCAGTACTTC,CASHPWGQGGTYEQYF
-,TRBV29-1,TRBD2,TRBJ2-3,TGCAGCACTACTCCCGGTGATAGCGGGGGGAGTAGGGGCCAGTATTTT,CSTTPGDSGGSRGQYF
few,TRBV7-7,-,TRBJ2-3,TGTGCCAGCAGCTTATCAGGGACACACACAGATACGCAGTATTTT,CASSLSGTHTDTQYF
-,TRBV4-3,-,TRBJ2-1,TGCGCCAGCAGCCAAGAGTCACTTCTTCGGGCAGGGCCCTGGGTCGGCAATGAGCAGTTCTTC,CASSQESLLRAGPWVGNEQFF
few,TRBV20-1,-,TRBJ1-2,TGCAGTGCCCATTTCCCGGGGGGTGGCTACACCTTC,CSAHFPGGGYTF
-,TRBV28,-,TRBJ2-2,TGTGCCAGCAGTTTGGGCACAACGAACACCGGGGAGCTGTTTTTT,CASSLGTTNTGELFF
-,TRBV2,TRBD1,TRBJ2-3,TGTGCCAGCAGTGAACGGACAGGGGCGACAGATACGCAGTATTTT,CASSERTGATDTQYF
-,TRBV7-9,-,TRBJ2-7,TGTGCCAGCAGCTTAGTAGGGGGACGGGACTACGAGCAGTACTTC,CASSLVGGRDYEQYF
-,TRBV3-1,-,TRBJ2-4,TGTGCCAGCAGCCGAGACCCCGGGGTGGGAGAGCAGTACTTC,CASSRDPGVGEQYF
once,TRBV7-9,-,TRBJ2-6,TGTGCCAGCAGCACGGACGCCCGCTCTGGGGCCAACGTCCTGACTTTC,CASSTDARSGANVLTF
-,TRBV10-3,TRBD2,TRBJ2-7,TGTGCCATCAGTGTAGCGGGGGGACCAAGCTCCTACGAGCAGTACTTC,CAISVAGGPSSYEQYF
-,TRBV20-1,-,TRBJ2-5,TGCAGTGCTAAGGGAGCAGGGCAATCGATACAAGAGACCCAGTACTTC,CSAKGAGQSIQETQYF
once,TRBV6-1,-,TRBJ1-6,TGTGCCAGCAGTGAGGCCGGGGTTAATTCACCCCTCCACTTT,CASSEAGVNSPLHF
-,TRBV11-2,-,TRBJ2-7,TGTGCCAGCAGCTTTTCCGACAGAGATTACGAGCAGTACTTC,CASSFSDRDYEQYF
-,TRBV2,-,TRBJ2-4,TGTGCCAGCAACATCGACAGTGCCAAAAACATTCAGTACTTC,CASNIDSAKNIQYF
few,TRBV29-1,-,TRBJ2-1,TGCAGCGACCTTACCTCCTACAATGAGCAGTTCTTC,CSDLTSYNEQFF
many,TRBV11-2,TRBD2,TRBJ2-7,TGTGCCAGCAGCTTAGTAGCGGGGGCCAGGAGCTCCTACGAGCAGTACTTC,CASSLVAGARSSYEQYF
-,TRBV29-1,-,TRBJ2-6,TGCAGCGTTGGAACGACCGGGGCCAACGTCCTGACTTTC,CSVGTTGANVLTF
-,TRBV5-1,TRBD1,TRBJ2-6,TGCGCCAGCAGCTTGGCGGGACAGGGTAACGGGGCCAACGTCCTGACTTTC,CASSLAGQGNGANVLTF
-,TRBV6-6,TRBD2,TRBJ2-3,TGTGCCAGCAGAGCCGGACTAGCGGGGGAACCGCAGTATTTT,CASRAGLAGEPQYF
-,TRBV18,-,TRBJ1-1,TGTGCCAGCTCACCACGAAAGGATATGAACACTGAAGCTTTCTTT,CASSPRKDMNTEAFF
-,TRBV12-3/TRBV12-4,-,TRBJ2-5,TGTGCCAGCAGCAAATATGGGGGTGAACAAGAGACCCAGTACTTC,CASSKYGGEQETQYF
-,TRBV28,TRBD1,TRBJ1-4,TGTGCCAGCAGTTTATTCTGGGGACAGGGGTTGGAAAAACTGTTTTTT,CASSLFWGQGLEKLFF
-,TRBV4-1,TRBD1,TRBJ1-6,TGCGCCAGCAGCCAGGAGGACAGGGCCCTCTATAATTCACCCCTCCACTTT,CASSQEDRALYNSPLHF
-,TRBV28,TRBD1,TRBJ1-2,TGTGCCAGCAGTTTGAGGACAGGGGCGAATATTGTATACCAGCTGGGCTACACCTTC,CASSLRTGANIVYQLGYTF
-,TRBV20-1,TRBD2,TRBJ2-4,TGCAGTGCCCCGACTAGCGGGGGGGGGATAGCCAAAAACATTCAGTACTTC,CSAPTSGGGIAKNIQYF
once,TRBV11-3,-,TRBJ2-1,TGTGCCAGCAGCTCGGGAAGGGGTGAGCAGTTCTTC,CASSSGRGEQFF
-,TRBV20-1,TRBD2,TRBJ2-7,TGCAGTGCTAGAGTACTAGCGGCTACCTACGAGCAGTACTTC,CSARVLAATYEQYF
-,TRBV9,-,TRBJ2-1,TGTGCCAGCAGCGTAGGTGGGGGGCCGTGGGATGAGCAGTTCTTC,CASSVGGGPWDEQFF
-,TRBV27,-,TRBJ2-4,TGTGCCAGCAGTCCTCTGGGGATCGGGGCCAAAAACATTCAGTACTTC,CASSPLGIGAKNIQYF
few,TRBV6-5,TRBD1,TRBJ1-6,TGTGCCAGCAGTTACTCGAGCAGGGGGGATTCACCCCTCCACTTT,CASSYSSRGDSPLHF
-,TRBV7-2,TRBD1,TRBJ1-2,TGTGCCAGCAGCACTGAGACAGGGCCCTCCCACTATGGCTACACCTTC,CASSTETGPSHYGYTF
-,TRBV29-1,TRBD1,TRBJ1-1,TGCAGCGTTAAGGTGACAGGGTTGAACACTGAAGCTTTCTTT,CSVKVTGLNTEAFF
-,TRBV6-4,TRBD2,TRBJ2-1,TGTGCCAGCACGTCTTGCGGGGCGGGGGATTACAATGAGCAGTTCTTC,CASTSCGAGDYNEQFF
-,TRBV24-1,-,TRBJ2-7,TGTGCCACCAGTGCCAACACCGGGACACATAGCTCCTACGAGCAGTACTTC,CATSANTGTHSSYEQYF
-,TRBV20-1,-,TRBJ2-5,TGCAGTGGGGGCGGACAGACGCAAGAGACCCAGTACTTC,CSGGGQTQETQYF
-,TRBV6-2/TRBV6-3,-,TRBJ1-1,TGTGCCAGCAGCCTAATTCTAAACACTGAAGCTTTCTTT,CASSLILNTEAFF
few,TRBV12-3/TRBV12-4,-,TRBJ2-3,TGTGCCAGCAGACTCGGGGGAGATACGCAGTATTTT,CASRLGGDTQYF
few,TRBV4-1,TRBD1,TRBJ1-2,TGCGCCAGCAGCCAAGATGGGACAGGGAGCTATGGCTACACCTTC,CASSQDGTGSYGYTF
-,TRBV4-1,-,TRBJ1-5,TGCGCCAGCAGCCAAGGGGAAGGGGATCTTCAGCCCCAGCATTTT,CASSQGEGDLQPQHF
-,TRBV18,-,TRBJ2-1,TGTGCCAGCTCACCGCTCGAGACAGCCTACAATGAGCAGTTCTTC,CASSPLETAYNEQFF
-,TRBV12-3/TRBV12-4,TRBD1,TRBJ2-7,TGTGCCAGCAGTAAAGGACAGGACTCCTACGAGCAGTACTTC,CASSKGQDSYEQYF
few,TRBV2,TRBD2,TRBJ2-7,TGTGCCAGCAGTGAGACTAGCGGGGTCCCCCCCTACGAGCAGTACTTC,CASSETSGVPPYEQYF
-,TRBV20-1,-,TRBJ1-6,TGCAGTGCTAGAGGCCAGGGGCCAAATTCACCCCTCCACTTT,CSARGQGPNSPLHF
-,TRBV15,-,TRBJ2-1,TGTGCCACCAGCAGAGGGCCAGGGGATGAGCAGTTCTTC,CATSRGPGDEQFF
-,TRBV10-3,TRBD2,TRBJ2-5,TGTGCCATCAGTGAGTCGGGGACTAGCGGGGGCCAAGAGACCCAGTACTTC,CAISESGTSGGQETQYF
few,TRBV21-1,-,TRBJ1-2,TGTGCCAGCAGCAAAGATCAACTAACTATGGTCTACACCTTC,CASSKDQLTMVYTF
-,TRBV10-1,-,TRBJ1-6,TGCGCCAGCACCCTTGGACGGGGAAATTCACCCCTCCACTTT,CASTLGRGNSPLHF
few,TRBV20-1,-,TRBJ2-5,TGCAGTGCTAGATACAGAGAGACCCAGTACTTC,CSARYRETQYF
-,TRBV13,TRBD2,TRBJ2-1,TGTGCCAGCAGCCTTGGGACTAGCGGGGAGAATAGGCAGTTCTTC,CASSLGTSGENRQFF
-,TRBV7-9,-,TRBJ2-7,TGTGCCAGCAGCACTTACAGCTCCGAGCAGTACTTC,CASSTYSSEQYF
many,TRBV7-2,TRBD1,TRBJ2-7,TGTGCCAGCAGCTCCCGGGACAGGGTAGGGCAGTACTTC,CASSSRDRVGQYF
few,TRBV5-6,-,TRBJ2-5,TGTGCCAGCAGCTTGGTCACCCGGACGGAGACCCAGTACTTC,CASSLVTRTETQYF
-,TRBV7-7,-,TRBJ2-5,TGTGCCAGCAGCAAACAGTTGTACCAAGAGACCCAGTACTTC,CASSKQLYQETQYF
-,TRBV7-9,TRBD1,TRBJ2-7,TGTGCCAGCAGCTTCGGACTTCCGGGACAGACCTACGAGCAGTACTTC,CASSFGLPGQTYEQYF